This record looks at one TCR beta chain sequence and its context. A second about 7 to 11 cycle PCR used barcoded and J-beta primers. TCRdb reanalysed the 5' RACE reads using MiXCR and keeps one entry per CDR3 protein. The data contain more than 650,000 distinct CDR3 sequences, about 53% of them singletons. These data belong to a study of blood T cells in healthy people across ages. Germline V gene sequence: CDR1 SGHTA, CDR2 FQGTGA. The CDR3 spans 15 residues. This TCR derives from an elderly man in good health. The gene calls are TRBV7-3 and TRBJ2-1; TRBD1 or TRBD2 may be the D gene (6 bases each). The J call may be in error: the DNA end matches TRBJ2-7 better. The material sequenced was blood. The CDR3 nucleotides read TGTGCCAGCAGCCTCCTGGGCGGGACACGCAATGAGCAGTACTTC. Encoded protein: CASSLLGGTRNEQYF.